Listed below are T cell receptor beta chains from one sample, sequenced in a study of radiotherapy plus CTLA-4 blockade in lung cancer. Repertoires were generated with immunoSEQ multiplex PCR, while TCRdb's copy carries only in-frame clones and drops some. The sample has some 60,000 clones; 77% are singletons. This specimen was peripheral blood, taken from a patient treated with radiotherapy plus ipilimumab. These receptor sequences come from a human donor with non-small cell lung cancer who had a partial response to radiotherapy plus ipilimumab. Each CDR3 is given with its conserved first and last residue. A D gene is named only where the DNA matches it firmly. Expanded clones are given a class, and other clones once, few, many or no size at all.

16	TRBV5-4	TRBJ2-3	-	-	TGTGCCAGCAGCCCTGACACTCATTCTAGCACAGATACGCAGTATTTT	CASSPDTHSSTDTQYF
15	TRBV4-1	TRBJ1-3	few	-	TGCGCCAGCAGCCAAGATCAGGGGCCTGGAAACACCATATATTTT	CASSQDQGPGNTIYF
15	TRBV28	TRBJ2-5	-	TRBD2	TGTGCCAGCAGTACCCCGCTAGCGGGGGGGGAGACCCAGTACTTC	CASSTPLAGGETQYF
15	TRBV28	TRBJ2-2	-	-	TGTGCCAGCAGTTCCCCAGTTAAGCGGACCGGGGAGCTGTTTTTT	CASSSPVKRTGELFF
15	TRBV19	TRBJ1-5	-	-	TGTGCCAGTAGCCCCAGGGGACCCGCAGAACAGCCCCAGCATTTT	CASSPRGPAEQPQHF
13	TRBV6-1	TRBJ1-5	-	TRBD1	TGTGCCAGCAAGGGACAGATAGATCAGCCCCAGCATTTT	CASKGQIDQPQHF
14	TRBV5-1	TRBJ2-1	-	-	TGCGCCAGCAGCTTTTCTCGCTCCTACAATGAGCAGTTCTTC	CASSFSRSYNEQFF
13	TRBV19	TRBJ1-1	-	-	TGTGCCAGTAATAGAAGGGGAGGTACTGAAGCTTTCTTT	CASNRRGGTEAFF
15	TRBV18	TRBJ1-2	-	-	TGTGCCAGCTCACCACGCCCGGAGTGGTCCGGTGGCTACACCTTC	CASSPRPEWSGGYTF
19	TRBV4-3	TRBJ2-1	-	-	TGCGCCAGCAGCCAAGAATTAATGTTCAGGGCCCTCACCCCCAATGAGCAGTTCTTC	CASSQELMFRALTPNEQFF
15	TRBV9	TRBJ2-1	-	TRBD2	TGTGCCAGCAGCGCCGGGACTAGCTTAGGCAATGAGCAGTTCTTC	CASSAGTSLGNEQFF